This TCR beta chain is from a study of T cells in Graves' hyperthyroidism and ophthalmopathy. Study-level background: Initial diagnosis, before any treatment, was when peripheral blood was collected. General study points: Blood also contained most expanded thyroid clonotypes above 0.001. The model forecast ophthalmopathy, anticipating it by a median roughly 6.3 months before onset.

This clonotype was counted ten times or more. Its matching antigen is unknown. This CDR3 spans 13 amino acids. With V trimmed by 3 bases and J by 4 bases, 2 bases remained unmatched. Germline CDR1 is MDHEN and CDR2 is SYDVKM. The CDR3 regions of TCR beta were amplified from RNA transcripts. RT-PCR in the first round (using the HTBI primer set) targeted the TCR CDR3. TCRdb reprocessed the multiplex PCR reads with MiXCR, giving one entry per CDR3 protein. The repertoire consists of fewer than 450,000 distinct CDR3 sequences, with approximately 17% occurring once and the leading ten covering 40%. Ophthalmopathy cases scored 3 or more on the Clinical Activity Score and 4 or more on NOSPECS grade, with duration below 3 months.

Sequenced sample: blood. The chain couples TRBV28 to TRBJ2-7, with TRBD1 identical over 8 bases. This TCR was recovered from a man younger than 30 with Graves' ophthalmopathy. CDR3 sequence: CASSLYRGYEQYF. Here the CDR3 DNA reads TGTGCCAGCAGTTTGTACAGGGGGTACGAGCAGTACTTC. The full variable domain, rest sourced from reference TRBV28 and TRBJ2-7, is DVKVTQSSRYLVKRTGEKVFLECVQDMDHENMFWYRQDPGLGLRLIYFSYDVKMKEKGDIPEGYSVSREKKERFSLILESASTNQTSMYLCASSLYRGYEQYFGPGTRLTVT.